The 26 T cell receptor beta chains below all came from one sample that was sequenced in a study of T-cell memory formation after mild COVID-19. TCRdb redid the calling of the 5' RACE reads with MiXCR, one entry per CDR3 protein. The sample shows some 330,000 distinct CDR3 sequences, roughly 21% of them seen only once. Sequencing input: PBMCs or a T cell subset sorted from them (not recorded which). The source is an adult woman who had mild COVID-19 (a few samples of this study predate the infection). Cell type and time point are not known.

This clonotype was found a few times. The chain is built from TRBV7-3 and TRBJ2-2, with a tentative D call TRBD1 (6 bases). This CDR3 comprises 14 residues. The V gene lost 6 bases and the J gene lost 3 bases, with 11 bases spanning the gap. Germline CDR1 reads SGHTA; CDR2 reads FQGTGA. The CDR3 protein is CASRPTGDTGELFF. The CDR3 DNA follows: TGTGCCAGCAGACCGACAGGAGACACCGGGGAGCTGTTTTTT.

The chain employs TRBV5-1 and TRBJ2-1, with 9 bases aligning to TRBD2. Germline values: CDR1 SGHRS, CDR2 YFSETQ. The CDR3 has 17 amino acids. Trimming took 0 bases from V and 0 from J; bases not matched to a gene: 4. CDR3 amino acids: CASSLGLADSSYNEQFF. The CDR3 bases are TGCGCCAGCAGCTTGGGACTAGCGGATAGCTCCTACAATGAGCAGTTCTTC.

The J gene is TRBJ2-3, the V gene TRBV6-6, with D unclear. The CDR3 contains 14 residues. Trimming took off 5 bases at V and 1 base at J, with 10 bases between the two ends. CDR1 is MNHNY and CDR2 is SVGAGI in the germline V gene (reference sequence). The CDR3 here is CASSDVGRTDTQYF. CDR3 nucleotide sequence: TGTGCCAGCAGTGACGTGGGTCGCACAGATACGCAGTATTTT.

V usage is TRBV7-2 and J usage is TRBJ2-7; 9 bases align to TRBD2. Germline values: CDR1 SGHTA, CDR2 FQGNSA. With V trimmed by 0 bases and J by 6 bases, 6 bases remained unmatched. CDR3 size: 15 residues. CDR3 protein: CASSLASSGKGEQYF. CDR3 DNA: TGTGCCAGCAGCTTAGCTTCTAGCGGGAAAGGCGAGCAGTACTTC.

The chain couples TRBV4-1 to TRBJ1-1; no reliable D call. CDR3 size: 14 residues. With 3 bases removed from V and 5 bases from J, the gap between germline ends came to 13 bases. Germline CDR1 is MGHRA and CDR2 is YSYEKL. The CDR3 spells CASSHLRATTEAFF. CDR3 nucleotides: TGCGCCAGCAGCCATCTTAGGGCAACAACTGAAGCTTTCTTT.

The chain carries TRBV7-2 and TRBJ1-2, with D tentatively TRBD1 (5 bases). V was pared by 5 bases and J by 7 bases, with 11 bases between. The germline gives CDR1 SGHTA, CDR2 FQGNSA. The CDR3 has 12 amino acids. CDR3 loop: CASSRGEGGYTF. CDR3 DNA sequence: TGTGCCAGCAGCCGGGGGGAGGGTGGCTACACCTTC. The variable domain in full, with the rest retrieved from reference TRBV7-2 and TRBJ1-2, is GAGVSQSPSNKVTEKGKDVELRCDPISGHTALYWYRQSLGQGLEFLIYFQGNSAPDKSGLPSDRFSAERTGGSVSTLTIQRTQQEDSAVYLCASSRGEGGYTFGSGTRLTVV.

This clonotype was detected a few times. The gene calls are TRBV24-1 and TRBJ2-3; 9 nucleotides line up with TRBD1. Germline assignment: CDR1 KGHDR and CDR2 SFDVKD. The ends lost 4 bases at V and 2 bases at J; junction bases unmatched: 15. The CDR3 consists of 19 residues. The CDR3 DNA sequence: TGTGCCACCAGTGAATCGGGACAGGGAAACTTTTTCTACACAGATACGCAGTATTTT. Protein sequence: CATSESGQGNFFYTDTQYF.

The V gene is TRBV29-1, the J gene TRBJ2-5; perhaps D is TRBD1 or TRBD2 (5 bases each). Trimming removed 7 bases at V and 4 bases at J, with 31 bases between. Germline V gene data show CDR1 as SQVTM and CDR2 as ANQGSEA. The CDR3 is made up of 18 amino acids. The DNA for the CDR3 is TGCAGCGCAGGGATTGGGGTAGGAACAAGGGGCGGGCGAGAGACCCAGTACTTC. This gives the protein CSAGIGVGTRGGRETQYF.

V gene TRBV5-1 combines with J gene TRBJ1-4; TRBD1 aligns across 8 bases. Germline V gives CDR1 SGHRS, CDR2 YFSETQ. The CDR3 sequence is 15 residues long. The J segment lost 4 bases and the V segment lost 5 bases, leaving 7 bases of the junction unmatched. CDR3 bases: TGCGCCAGCAGATCGACAGGGGTTGATAATGAAAAACTGTTTTTT. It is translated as CASRSTGVDNEKLFF.

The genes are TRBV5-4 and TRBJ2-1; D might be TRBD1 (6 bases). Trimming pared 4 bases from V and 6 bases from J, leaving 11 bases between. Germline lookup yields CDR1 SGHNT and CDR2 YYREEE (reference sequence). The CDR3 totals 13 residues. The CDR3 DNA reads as TGTGCCAGCAGCGGGGACAAGCCCAATGAGCAGTTCTTC. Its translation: CASSGDKPNEQFF.

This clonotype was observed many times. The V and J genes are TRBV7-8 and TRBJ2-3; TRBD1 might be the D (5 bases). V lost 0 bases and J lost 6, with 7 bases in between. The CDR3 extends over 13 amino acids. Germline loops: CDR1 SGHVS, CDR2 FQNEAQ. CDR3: CASSLARADTQYF. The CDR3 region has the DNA TGTGCCAGCAGCTTAGCCAGGGCGGATACGCAGTATTTT. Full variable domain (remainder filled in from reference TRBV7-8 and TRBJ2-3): GAGVSQSPRYKVAKRGQDVALRCDPISGHVSLFWYQQALGQGPEFLTYFQNEAQLDKSGLPSDRFFAERPEGSVSTLKIQRTQQEDSAVYLCASSLARADTQYFGPGTRLTVL.

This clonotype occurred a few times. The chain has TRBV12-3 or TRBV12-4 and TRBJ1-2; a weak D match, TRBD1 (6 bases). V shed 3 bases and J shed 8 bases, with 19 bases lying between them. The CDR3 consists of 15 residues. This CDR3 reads CASSFLTGYSWGYTF. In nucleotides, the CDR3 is TGTGCCAGCAGTTTCCTGACAGGTTATTCGTGGGGCTACACCTTC.

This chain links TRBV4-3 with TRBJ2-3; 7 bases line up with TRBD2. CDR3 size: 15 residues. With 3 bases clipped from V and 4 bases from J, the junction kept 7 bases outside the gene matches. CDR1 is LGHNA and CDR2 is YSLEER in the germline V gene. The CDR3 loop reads CASSHAGRAADTQYF. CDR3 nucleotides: TGCGCCAGCAGCCATGCGGGGAGGGCAGCAGATACGCAGTATTTT.

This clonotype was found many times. The CDR3 nucleotides read TGTGCCAGCAGCCCGGGGACAGGGCTCGGACTAGCGGGGGGCCCAACCTACAATGAGCAGTTCTTC. It codes for CASSPGTGLGLAGGPTYNEQFF. The V call is TRBV12-3 or TRBV12-4, the J call TRBJ2-1, with TRBD2 matching 14 bases. The CDR3 contains 22 residues. The V gene end was trimmed by 6 bases and the J gene end by 2 bases; junction bases not matched to a gene: 21.

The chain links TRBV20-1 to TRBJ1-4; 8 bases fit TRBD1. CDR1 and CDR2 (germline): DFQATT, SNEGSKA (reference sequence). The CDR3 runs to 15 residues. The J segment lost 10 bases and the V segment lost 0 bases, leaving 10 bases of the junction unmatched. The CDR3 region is CSARDLTQGAGKLFF. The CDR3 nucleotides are TGCAGTGCTAGAGATCTAACCCAGGGGGCAGGAAAACTGTTTTTT.

The CDR3 spells CASSYNPRDEQFF. The CDR3 DNA follows: TGTGCCAGCAGTTACAACCCAAGGGATGAGCAGTTCTTC. The V gene is TRBV6-5, the J gene TRBJ2-1; D remains ambiguous. Germline V gene sequence: CDR1 MNHEY, CDR2 SVGAGI. V lost 2 bases and J 8 bases, leaving 10 bases between the germline ends. The CDR3 has 13 residues.

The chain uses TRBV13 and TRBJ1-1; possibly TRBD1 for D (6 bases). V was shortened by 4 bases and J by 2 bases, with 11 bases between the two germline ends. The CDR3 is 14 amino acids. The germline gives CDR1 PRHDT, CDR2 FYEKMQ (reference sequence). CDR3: CASSSEGVNTEAFF. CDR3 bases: TGTGCCAGCAGCTCGGAGGGGGTTAACACTGAAGCTTTCTTT.

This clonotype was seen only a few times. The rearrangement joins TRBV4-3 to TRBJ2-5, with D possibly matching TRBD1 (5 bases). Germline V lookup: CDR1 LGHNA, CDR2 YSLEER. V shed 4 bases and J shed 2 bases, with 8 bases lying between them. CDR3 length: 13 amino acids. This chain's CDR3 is CASSPDIQETQYF. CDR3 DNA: TGCGCCAGCAGCCCGGACATTCAAGAGACCCAGTACTTC.

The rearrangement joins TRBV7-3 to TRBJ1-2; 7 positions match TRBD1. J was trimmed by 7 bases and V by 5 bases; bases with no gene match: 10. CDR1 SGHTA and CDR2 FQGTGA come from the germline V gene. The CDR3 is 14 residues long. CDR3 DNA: TGTGCCAGCAGCCAAGCAGGGGGACGAGGTGGCTACACCTTC. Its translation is CASSQAGGRGGYTF.

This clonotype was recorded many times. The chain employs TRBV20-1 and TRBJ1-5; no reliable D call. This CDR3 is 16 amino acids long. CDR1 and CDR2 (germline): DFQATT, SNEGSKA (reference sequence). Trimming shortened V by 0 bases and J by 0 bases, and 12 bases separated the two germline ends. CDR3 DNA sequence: TGCAGTGCTAGAGAGATCGACGTGTATAGCAATCAGCCCCAGCATTTT. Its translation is CSAREIDVYSNQPQHF.

DNA of the CDR3: TGCAGTGCTAGGGGACTAGCGGGAGACTACGAGCAGTACTTC. Amino acids: CSARGLAGDYEQYF. The chain combines TRBV20-1 with TRBJ2-7; 14 bases fit TRBD2. V lost 3 bases, J lost 3 bases, and 1 base stayed unmatched. The CDR3 sequence is 14 residues long. The germline V gene has CDR1 DFQATT and CDR2 SNEGSKA (reference sequence).

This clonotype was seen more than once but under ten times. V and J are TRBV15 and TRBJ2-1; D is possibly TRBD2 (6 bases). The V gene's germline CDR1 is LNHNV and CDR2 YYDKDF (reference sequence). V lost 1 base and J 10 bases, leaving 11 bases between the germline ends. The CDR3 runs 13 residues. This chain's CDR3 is CATSRGRGPEQFF. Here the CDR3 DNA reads TGTGCCACCAGCAGAGGGAGGGGCCCAGAGCAGTTCTTC.

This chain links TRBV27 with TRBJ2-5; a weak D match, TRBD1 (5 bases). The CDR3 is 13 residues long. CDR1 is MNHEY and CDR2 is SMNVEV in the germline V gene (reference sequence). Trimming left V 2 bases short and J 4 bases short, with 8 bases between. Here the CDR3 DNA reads TGTGCCAGCAGTTTAGTCAGGGCAGAGACCCAGTACTTC. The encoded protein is CASSLVRAETQYF.

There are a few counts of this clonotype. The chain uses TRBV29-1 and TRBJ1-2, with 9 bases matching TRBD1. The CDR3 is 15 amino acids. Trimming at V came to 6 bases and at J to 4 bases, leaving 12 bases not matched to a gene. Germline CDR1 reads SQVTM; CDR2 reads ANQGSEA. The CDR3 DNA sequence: TGCAGCGTGTCTACCGGGACAGGGATTTTCTATGGCTACACCTTC. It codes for CSVSTGTGIFYGYTF.

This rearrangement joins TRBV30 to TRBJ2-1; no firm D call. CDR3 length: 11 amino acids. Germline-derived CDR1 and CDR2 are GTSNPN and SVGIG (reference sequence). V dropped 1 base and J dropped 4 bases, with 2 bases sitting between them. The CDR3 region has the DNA TGTGCCTGGAGTGGGTACAATGAGCAGTTCTTC. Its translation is CAWSGYNEQFF.

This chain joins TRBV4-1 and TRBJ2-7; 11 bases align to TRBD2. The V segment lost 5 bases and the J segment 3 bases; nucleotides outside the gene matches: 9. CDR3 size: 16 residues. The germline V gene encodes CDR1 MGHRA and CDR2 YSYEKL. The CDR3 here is CASSEQTSGALYEQYF. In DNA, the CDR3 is TGCGCCAGCAGCGAACAGACTAGCGGGGCCCTCTACGAGCAGTACTTC.